One sample yielded the 31 T cell receptor beta chains listed below, sequenced in a study of cytomegalovirus exposure and HLA in healthy donors. PCR employed 60 Vbeta and 13 Jbeta primers. The protocol was immunoSEQ multiplex PCR, while the TCRdb copy is restricted to in-frame clones and leaves out a portion. The sample yields some 160,000 clones, 80% to 85% seen once. The sequencing sample was made of PBMCs. The receptor source for this set is a male donor in good health and CMV-seronegative.

V is TRBV9 and J is TRBJ2-1, with 10 bases aligning to TRBD2. Germline V lookup: CDR1 SGDLS, CDR2 YYNGEE. Trimming removed 4 bases from V and 2 bases from J; junction bases left unmatched: 3. This CDR3 is 15 amino acids long. In DNA, the CDR3 is TGTGCCAGCAGCTCTAGCGGGGGAACCTACAATGAGCAGTTCTTC. This gives the protein CASSSSGGTYNEQFF.

V is TRBV4-2 and J is TRBJ1-6; D perhaps matches TRBD1 (6 bases). The V end lost 0 bases, the J end lost 8 bases, and 11 bases lay between the germline ends. Per the germline V gene, CDR1 is LGHNA and CDR2 is YNFKEQ. The CDR3 totals 15 residues. This CDR3 is CASSQDQGRDSPLHF. Written as DNA, the CDR3 is TGTGCCAGCAGCCAAGATCAGGGGCGGGATTCACCCCTCCACTTT.

This clone was seen just once. J is TRBJ1-6 and V is TRBV7-2; 9 nucleotides agree with TRBD1. Looked up from germline, CDR1 is SGHTA and CDR2 is FQGNSA. CDR3 length equals 14 residues. The V and J ends lost 4 bases and 14 bases, in that order; junction bases with no gene match: 9. DNA for the CDR3: TGTGCCAGCAGCTCCATGGGACAGGGATTCACCCTCCACTTT. Translation: CASSSMGQGFTLHF.

The chain carries TRBV7-8 and TRBJ2-3, with 7 bases lining up with TRBD2. This CDR3 spans 12 amino acids. Unmatched junction bases numbered 1, after V lost 3 bases and J lost 7 bases. Germline V gene lookup returns CDR1 SGHVS and CDR2 FQNEAQ. The DNA for the CDR3 is TGTGCCAGCAGCTTGGGGGGGAATACGCAGTATTTT. It is translated as CASSLGGNTQYF. The full variable domain, with the rest looked up from reference TRBV7-8 and TRBJ2-3, is GAGVSQSPRYKVAKRGQDVALRCDPISGHVSLFWYQQALGQGPEFLTYFQNEAQLDKSGLPSDRFFAERPEGSVSTLKIQRTQQEDSAVYLCASSLGGNTQYFGPGTRLTVL.

The chain combines TRBV9 with TRBJ1-1; D uncertain. Trimming stripped 4 bases from V and 0 bases from J, with 7 bases between. Per germline, CDR1 SGDLS and CDR2 YYNGEE. The length of the CDR3 is 13 residues. CDR3 in amino acids: CASSLTLNTEAFF. DNA of the CDR3: TGTGCCAGCAGCCTCACACTGAACACTGAAGCTTTCTTT.

The CDR3 DNA reads TGTGCCAGCAGCGTAGGGGTCGGGGGGATCCAAGAGACCCAGTACTTC. As protein: CASSVGVGGIQETQYF. The chain couples TRBV9 to TRBJ2-5; 7 bases are shared with TRBD2. From germline, CDR1 is SGDLS and CDR2 YYNGEE. This CDR3 has 16 residues. J was trimmed by 1 base and V by 0 bases; bases with no gene match: 6.

The chain recombines TRBV13 with TRBJ1-1; 7 bases align to TRBD1. The CDR3 length is 14 residues. V shed 4 bases, J shed 5 bases, and the junction held 7 bases outside the gene matches. Germline assignment: CDR1 PRHDT and CDR2 FYEKMQ (reference sequence). DNA for the CDR3: TGTGCCAGCAGCTCCCTGACAGGGCGTACTGAAGCTTTCTTT. Translating it yields CASSSLTGRTEAFF.

V is TRBV19 and J is TRBJ1-5; no clear D gene. The CDR3 totals 12 residues. Looked up from germline, CDR1 is LNHDA and CDR2 is SQIVND (reference sequence). Trimming removed 5 bases at V and 9 bases at J, with 11 bases between. DNA of the CDR3: TGTGCCAGTAGTCCAGTTAGAGGGCCCCAGCATTTT. It specifies CASSPVRGPQHF.

This sequence joins TRBV5-5 and TRBJ1-2; a weak D match, TRBD1 (5 bases). This CDR3 is 16 amino acids long. Germline assignment: CDR1 SGHKS and CDR2 YYEKEE (reference sequence). The V gene lost 0 bases and the J gene lost 4 bases, with 16 bases spanning the gap. CDR3 amino acids: CASSLEVGRQPYGYTF. In nucleotides, the CDR3 is TGTGCCAGCAGCTTGGAGGTAGGGCGACAGCCCTATGGCTACACCTTC.

J is TRBJ2-7 and V is TRBV4-3; the D is unclear. V lost 0 bases and J lost 3, with 6 bases in between. This CDR3 region has 13 residues. The germline V gene encodes CDR1 LGHNA and CDR2 YSLEER. The CDR3 loop is CASSQDTYYEQYF. CDR3 bases: TGCGCCAGCAGCCAAGATACATACTACGAGCAGTACTTC.

The chain uses TRBV9 and TRBJ2-2; 10 bases agree with TRBD1. Unmatched junction bases numbered 6, after V lost 4 bases and J lost 6 bases. The CDR3 is 15 residues long. The germline V gene encodes CDR1 SGDLS and CDR2 YYNGEE. DNA of the CDR3: TGTGCCAGCAGCCCCCGACAGGGGGCGTCCGGGGAGCTGTTTTTT. This translates into CASSPRQGASGELFF.

The chain couples TRBV7-2 to TRBJ2-2; possibly TRBD1 for D (5 bases). The CDR3 length is 13 residues. V was trimmed by 5 bases and J by 6 bases, leaving 10 bases between them. Germline values: CDR1 SGHTA, CDR2 FQGNSA. In DNA, the CDR3 is TGTGCCAGCAGCCAGGGATTTGCCGGGGAGCTGTTTTTT. Amino acid sequence: CASSQGFAGELFF.

The chain uses TRBV25-1 and TRBJ1-4; possible D gene TRBD1, 6 bases. This CDR3 is built from 11 residues. V was clipped by 8 bases and J by 8 bases, with 9 bases between them. Germline lookup yields CDR1 MGHDK and CDR2 SYGVNS. CDR3 loop: CASGGGEKLFF. DNA for the CDR3: TGTGCCAGCGGCGGGGGCGAAAAACTGTTTTTT.

This clone was seen only a few times. The chain links TRBV7-8 to TRBJ1-1; 7 bases fit TRBD1. The CDR3 runs 14 residues. From germline, CDR1 is SGHVS and CDR2 FQNEAQ. The V segment lost 7 bases and the J segment 3 bases; nucleotides outside the gene matches: 8. CDR3 sequence (DNA): TGTGCCAGCAACATAATACAGGGGCACACTGAAGCTTTCTTT. Translated, it gives CASNIIQGHTEAFF.

The genes are TRBV6-6 and TRBJ2-1; weak D call: TRBD1 (5 bases). Germline V gene lookup returns CDR1 MNHNY and CDR2 SVGAGI (reference sequence). V dropped 0 bases and J dropped 7 bases, with 10 bases sitting between them. This CDR3 is 14 amino acids long. The CDR3 region is CASSYSPGINEQFF. For the CDR3, the DNA is TGTGCCAGCAGTTACTCTCCAGGGATTAATGAGCAGTTCTTC.

This rearrangement joins TRBV10-3 to TRBJ2-5, with D possibly being TRBD2 (6 bases). Germline V gene lookup returns CDR1 ENHRY and CDR2 SYGVKD. The CDR3 runs to 16 residues. The ends were cut back, 0 bases at V and 1 base at J, with 12 bases in the middle. CDR3: CAISESFAGTQETQYF. CDR3 nucleotides: TGTGCCATCAGTGAGTCGTTTGCGGGGACCCAAGAGACCCAGTACTTC.

This clone came up a few times. The V call is TRBV6-1, the J call TRBJ1-5; a weak D match, TRBD1 (6 bases). The germline gives CDR1 MNHNS, CDR2 SASEGT. The CDR3 is 14 amino acids. Trimming removed 6 bases at V and 3 bases at J, with 12 bases between. The CDR3 DNA sequence: TGTGCCAGCAGGAAGGACAGCCTCAATCAGCCCCAGCATTTT. It yields the protein CASRKDSLNQPQHF.

The chain employs TRBV7-8 and TRBJ2-5, with no clear D. CDR3 length: 14 amino acids. The germline V gene encodes CDR1 SGHVS and CDR2 FQNEAQ. V was shortened by 1 base and J by 2 bases, with 8 bases between the two germline ends. CDR3 region: CASSLEHLQETQYF. DNA for the CDR3: TGTGCCAGCAGCTTAGAGCACCTTCAAGAGACCCAGTACTTC.

The chain links TRBV6-5 to TRBJ2-7; 12 nucleotides line up with TRBD2. The CDR3 length is 15 residues. The ends lost 6 bases at V and 3 bases at J; junction bases unmatched: 6. CDR1 and CDR2 from the germline V gene are MNHEY and SVGAGI. The CDR3 nucleotides are TGTGCCAGCAGCCGACTAGCGGGGGAAAGCTACGAGCAGTACTTC. Translated: CASSRLAGESYEQYF.

The chain uses TRBV5-5 and TRBJ2-7; D gene uncertain. The CDR3 contains 14 residues. V gave up 4 bases and J gave up 2 bases, with 13 bases separating them. CDR1 SGHKS and CDR2 YYEKEE come from the germline V gene (reference sequence). Here the CDR3 DNA reads TGTGCCAGCAGCCCCCCCGGCGGCACCTACGAGCAGTACTTC. This codes for CASSPPGGTYEQYF.

The genes are TRBV29-1 and TRBJ2-5, with D perhaps matching TRBD2 (5 bases). The CDR3 covers 13 residues. The germline V gene encodes CDR1 SQVTM and CDR2 ANQGSEA. V gave up 4 bases and J gave up 5 bases, with 14 bases separating them. CDR3 sequence: CSVVYRRRETQYF. CDR3 in DNA: TGCAGCGTTGTGTACCGACGGAGGGAGACCCAGTACTTC.

The CDR3 spells CASTLAGYQETQYF. CDR3 DNA: TGTGCCAGCACCCTTGCGGGGTACCAAGAGACCCAGTACTTC. V and J are TRBV5-4 and TRBJ2-5; tentatively, D is TRBD2 (6 bases). V lost 6 bases and J 0 bases, leaving 12 bases between the germline ends. The CDR3 runs 14 residues. Germline V lookup: CDR1 SGHNT, CDR2 YYREEE (reference sequence).

The chain couples TRBV7-2 to TRBJ2-7; D gene uncertain. The CDR3 is made up of 12 amino acids. Between the trimmed V and J ends, which lost 5 bases and 0 bases, there was a span of 5 bases. Germline lookup yields CDR1 SGHTA and CDR2 FQGNSA. The CDR3 here is CASSRSSYEQYF. DNA of the CDR3: TGTGCCAGCAGCCGCAGCTCCTACGAGCAGTACTTC.

The chain uses TRBV11-2 and TRBJ1-1, with a possible D match to TRBD1 (6 bases). CDR1 and CDR2 from the germline V gene are SGHAT and FQNNGV. The CDR3 loop spans 14 amino acids. The ends were cut back, 5 bases at V and 1 base at J, with 11 bases in the middle. The CDR3 bases are TGTGCCAGCAGCCTTTCGGACAGGAACACTGAAGCTTTCTTT. Its translation is CASSLSDRNTEAFF.

The chain joins TRBV14 to TRBJ1-4; D is uncertain. V shed 4 bases and J shed 8 bases, with 11 bases lying between them. The CDR3 has 13 amino acids. The V gene's germline CDR1 is SGHDN and CDR2 FVKESK. Here the CDR3 reads CASSLQLGEKLFF. CDR3 coding DNA: TGTGCCAGCAGCCTACAACTAGGCGAAAAACTGTTTTTT.

The genes are TRBV9 and TRBJ2-3, with 11 bases fitting TRBD2. The CDR3 extends over 15 amino acids. J gave up 1 base and V 2 bases, and 0 bases lay outside the gene matches. CDR1 is SGDLS, CDR2 YYNGEE, per germline. The CDR3 sequence is CASSVSGGGTDTQYF. CDR3 in DNA: TGTGCCAGCAGCGTTAGCGGGGGGGGCACAGATACGCAGTATTTT. Complete variable domain (other parts from reference TRBV9 and TRBJ2-3): DSGVTQTPKHLITATGQRVTLRCSPRSGDLSVYWYQQSLDQGLQFLIQYYNGEERAKGNILERFSAQQFPDLHSELNLSSLELGDSALYFCASSVSGGGTDTQYFGPGTRLTVL.

This clone was seen a single time. V gene TRBV5-5 combines with J gene TRBJ2-3; the D gene is possibly TRBD1 (6 bases). The CDR3 has 15 residues. V was pared by 2 bases and J by 4 bases, with 14 bases between. CDR1 is SGHKS, CDR2 YYEKEE, per germline (reference sequence). The CDR3 here is CASSLGLGGADTQYF. The CDR3 coding sequence is TGTGCCAGCAGCTTAGGTCTAGGGGGTGCAGATACGCAGTATTTT.

The chain recombines TRBV2 with TRBJ1-5; a possible D gene is TRBD1 (5 bases). Germline CDR1 and CDR2: SNHLY and FYNNEI. With 5 bases removed from V and 2 bases from J, the gap between germline ends came to 16 bases. This CDR3 is built from 16 residues. Here the CDR3 DNA reads TGTGCCAGCAGTCCACGGGGGGTGCGGGGCAATCAGCCCCAGCATTTT. Translated: CASSPRGVRGNQPQHF.

This chain links TRBV18 with TRBJ2-5; TRBD2 is a possible D gene (5 bases). The germline gives CDR1 KGHSH, CDR2 LQKENI. Trimming left V 1 base short and J 2 bases short, with 11 bases between. The CDR3 loop spans 15 amino acids. CDR3 residues: CASSPQNPGQETQYF. The CDR3 bases are TGTGCCAGCTCACCACAGAATCCGGGACAAGAGACCCAGTACTTC.

A single count supports this clone. This chain links TRBV5-4 with TRBJ2-7; 7 nucleotides line up with TRBD1. Germline V gene sequence: CDR1 SGHNT, CDR2 YYREEE (reference sequence). With V trimmed by 4 bases and J by 4 bases, 8 bases remained unmatched. The CDR3 covers 14 residues. This CDR3 reads CASSQLGQRYEQYF. CDR3 coding DNA: TGTGCCAGCAGCCAGTTGGGACAGCGTTACGAGCAGTACTTC.

This clone was seen a single time. The chain joins TRBV27 to TRBJ1-2; tentatively, D is TRBD1 (6 bases). Between the trimmed V and J ends, which lost 5 bases and 3 bases, there was a span of 22 bases. Germline loops: CDR1 MNHEY, CDR2 SMNVEV (reference sequence). The CDR3 has 17 amino acids. The CDR3 sequence is CASSRLRGSKSDYGYTF. Written as DNA, the CDR3 is TGTGCCAGCAGTCGTCTCAGGGGCTCCAAGTCCGACTATGGCTACACCTTC.